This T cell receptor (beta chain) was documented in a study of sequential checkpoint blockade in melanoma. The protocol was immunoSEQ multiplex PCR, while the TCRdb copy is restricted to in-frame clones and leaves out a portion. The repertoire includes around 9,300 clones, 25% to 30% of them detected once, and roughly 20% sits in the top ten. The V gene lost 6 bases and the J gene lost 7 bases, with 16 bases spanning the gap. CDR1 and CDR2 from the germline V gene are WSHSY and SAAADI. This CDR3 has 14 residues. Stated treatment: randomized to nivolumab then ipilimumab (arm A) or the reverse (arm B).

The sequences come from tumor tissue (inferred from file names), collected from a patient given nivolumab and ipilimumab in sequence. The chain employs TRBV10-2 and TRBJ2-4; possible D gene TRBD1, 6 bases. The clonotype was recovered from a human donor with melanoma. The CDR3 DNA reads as TGCGCCAGCAGAATAGGTGGGGGCACGAACATTCAGTACTTC. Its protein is CASRIGGGTNIQYF.